This T cell receptor beta chain emerged from a study of blood T cell repertoires in COVID-19. The table came from immunoSEQ multiplex PCR; TCRdb's copy has only in-frame clones and leaves some out. The sample shows approximately 99,000 clones, 70% to 90% of them seen only once. CDR1 and CDR2 (germline): GTSNPN, SVGIG (reference sequence). The CDR3 extends over 14 amino acids. Trimming removed 3 bases at V and 3 bases at J, with 12 bases between. The sequenced sample consisted of peripheral blood. The V gene is TRBV30, the J gene TRBJ1-5, with TRBD1 as a possible D gene (5 bases). This TCR came from an older woman in a cohort sampled during active or convalescent COVID-19. CDR3 loop: CAWRDTGSNQPQHF. The DNA for the CDR3 is TGTGCCTGGAGGGATACAGGATCCAATCAGCCCCAGCATTTT.